The present TCR beta chain was sequenced within a study of T cell responses to AZD1222 COVID-19 vaccine. Turning to the study itself: Pooled samples include second doses given at about 4 or 12 weeks. Study outcomes and limitations: In a largely white British group with more females than males, clonal diversity was possibly underestimated.

Comments on this clone: Its antigen is as yet unknown.

The V gene end was trimmed by 3 bases and the J gene end by 8 bases; junction bases not matched to a gene: 8. CDR1 is SGHNT and CDR2 is YENEEA in the germline V gene. The CDR3 sequence is 15 residues long. TCRdb's table, derived via immunoSEQ multiplex PCR, lists solely in-frame clones and lacks some. The sample consists of 150,000 or so clones, 90% of them appearing once. The input for sequencing was peripheral blood, taken on day 0 of AZD1222 vaccination. The rearrangement uses TRBV11-3 and TRBJ2-1; 9 nucleotides align to TRBD2. This sequence was found in an adult in good health. The CDR3 DNA sequence: TGTGCCAGCAGCTTCAGCCTAGCGGGAATCGATGAGCAGTTCTTC. It translates to CASSFSLAGIDEQFF.